The 32 T cell receptor beta chains below all came from one sample that was sequenced in a study of PD-1 blockade in classical Hodgkin lymphoma. Relapse was seen in all patients after autologous stem cell transplantation, and brentuximab vedotin exposure was variable. The repertoire was sequenced with immunoSEQ multiplex PCR; TCRdb's copy has only in-frame clones and lacks some. Of 100,000 to 130,000 clones in the sample, about 89% were seen once. The sequences come from peripheral blood mononuclear cells (PBMCs), collected before the second cycle of nivolumab. The receptors come from a human donor with classical Hodgkin lymphoma.

This chain links TRBV28 with TRBJ2-3, with TRBD1 as a possible D gene (5 bases). Trimming stripped 5 bases from V and 0 bases from J, with 12 bases between. The CDR3 has 15 amino acids. Germline V gene lookup returns CDR1 MDHEN and CDR2 SYDVKM. CDR3: CASSPRGASTDTQYF. The CDR3 DNA reads as TGTGCCAGCAGTCCCCGTGGGGCTAGCACAGATACGCAGTATTTT.

The chain has TRBV11-2 and TRBJ2-2; possibly TRBD1 for D (6 bases). The ends were cut back, 1 base at V and 2 bases at J, with 20 bases in the middle. This CDR3 has 19 amino acids. Germline CDR1 reads SGHAT; CDR2 reads FQNNGV. The CDR3 DNA follows: TGTGCCAGCAGCTTAGCCTGGGGGCCAATCACCTCTAACACCGGGGAGCTGTTTTTT. Protein sequence: CASSLAWGPITSNTGELFF.

The rearrangement uses TRBV7-2 and TRBJ1-2, with 8 bases that match TRBD1. Germline V gene sequence: CDR1 SGHTA, CDR2 FQGNSA. CDR3 length: 16 residues. J was trimmed by 0 bases and V by 5 bases; bases with no gene match: 8. The CDR3 reads CASSTGQQGANYGYTF. The CDR3 DNA is TGTGCCAGCAGCACCGGCCAACAGGGGGCTAACTATGGCTACACCTTC.

The chain joins TRBV18 to TRBJ1-1; a weak D match, TRBD1 (5 bases). The V end was cut by 1 base, the J end by 0 bases, with 15 bases between. CDR1 and CDR2 from the germline V gene are KGHSH and LQKENI. The CDR3 is 17 residues long. CDR3 DNA sequence: TGTGCCAGCTCACCACTCGGGGGAGAAATTATGAACACTGAAGCTTTCTTT. This translates into CASSPLGGEIMNTEAFF.

This chain links TRBV5-5 with TRBJ1-1; D is unclear. CDR3 size: 12 residues. In germline, CDR1 is SGHKS, CDR2 YYEKEE (reference sequence). Deletions cut 1 base from V and 8 bases from J, with 9 bases between. CDR3 protein: CASSLMAGEAFF. Written as DNA, the CDR3 is TGTGCCAGCAGCTTGATGGCGGGCGAAGCTTTCTTT.

The chain recombines TRBV6-5 with TRBJ2-1; 12 bases map to TRBD2. This CDR3 is built from 15 residues. After removal of 5 bases from V and 6 bases from J, the junction contained 5 bases not matched to a gene. In germline, CDR1 is MNHEY, CDR2 SVGAGI. The CDR3 DNA reads TGTGCCAGCAGTGTAGGACTAGCGGGACTCAATGAGCAGTTCTTC. This gives the protein CASSVGLAGLNEQFF.

This clone has a single count. The chain joins TRBV5-6 to TRBJ2-6, with TRBD1 identical over 7 bases. V was pared by 4 bases and J by 4 bases, with 14 bases of the junction left unmatched. Germline assignment: CDR1 SGHDT and CDR2 YYEEEE. The CDR3 sequence is 18 residues long. The CDR3 nucleotides are TGTGCCAGCAGCGCGACAGGGACCTACTCTGACGGGGCCAACGTCCTGACTTTC. This sequence encodes CASSATGTYSDGANVLTF.

The rearrangement uses TRBV18 and TRBJ2-2; no definite D call. The CDR3 totals 18 residues. Trimming took off 2 bases at V and 2 bases at J, with 18 bases between the two ends. Germline V CDR1 and CDR2: KGHSH, LQKENI. The CDR3 nucleotides read TGTGCCAGCTCACCAGATCTCGTTACAGCTCGAAACACCGGGGAGCTGTTTTTT. This codes for CASSPDLVTARNTGELFF.

J is TRBJ2-1 and V is TRBV4-2; TRBD2 aligns across 8 bases. V shed 2 bases, J shed 0 bases, and the junction held 9 bases outside the gene matches. The V gene's germline CDR1 is LGHNA and CDR2 YNFKEQ. This CDR3 spans 18 amino acids. CDR3 loop: CASSQSLRGGSSYNEQFF. DNA for the CDR3: TGTGCCAGCAGCCAATCCCTCCGGGGGGGTAGCTCCTACAATGAGCAGTTCTTC.

This chain connects TRBV20-1 to TRBJ1-2; unclear D gene. Germline V lookup: CDR1 DFQATT, CDR2 SNEGSKA (reference sequence). The CDR3 consists of 11 residues. V lost 3 bases, J lost 0 bases, and 2 bases lay in between. The CDR3 DNA reads TGCAGTGCTAGGGCTAACTATGGCTACACCTTC. Translation gives CSARANYGYTF.

The rearrangement uses TRBV9 and TRBJ2-1; possible D gene TRBD1, 5 bases. The germline V gene has CDR1 SGDLS and CDR2 YYNGEE. CDR3 length: 15 residues. Trimming cost V 0 bases and J 4 bases, with 11 bases left between them. CDR3: CASSVVGAQYNEQFF. As DNA, the CDR3 is TGTGCCAGCAGCGTAGTAGGGGCCCAATACAATGAGCAGTTCTTC.

The CDR3 loop reads CASSTSGDQPQHF. In nucleotides, the CDR3 is TGTGCCAGCAGCACCTCAGGGGATCAGCCCCAGCATTTT. V gene TRBV7-2 combines with J gene TRBJ1-5; maybe TRBD1 (6 bases). The V gene lost 5 bases and the J gene lost 5 bases, with 10 bases spanning the gap. The CDR3 contains 13 residues. The germline V gene has CDR1 SGHTA and CDR2 FQGNSA.

This clone has a single count. In nucleotides, the CDR3 is TGTGCCAGCAGTTACCGGCTAGCGGGAACCGAGCAGTACTTC. Translating it yields CASSYRLAGTEQYF. V gene TRBV6-6 combines with J gene TRBJ2-7; 9 bases match TRBD2. Looked up from germline, CDR1 is MNHNY and CDR2 is SVGAGI (reference sequence). The length of the CDR3 is 14 residues. The junction had 5 bases not matched to a gene; V was cut back by 2 bases and J by 6 bases.

This clone has only one observation. The chain carries TRBV29-1 and TRBJ2-6, with 9 nucleotides matching TRBD1. CDR1 and CDR2 (germline): SQVTM, ANQGSEA. The CDR3 sequence is 17 residues long. J gave up 1 base and V 6 bases, and 10 bases lay outside the gene matches. CDR3 loop: CSVNRDRDNSGANVLTF. CDR3 coding DNA: TGCAGCGTGAACCGGGACAGGGATAATTCTGGGGCCAACGTCCTGACTTTC.

The chain uses TRBV27 and TRBJ2-7, with D perhaps TRBD1 (5 bases). The germline CDR1 and CDR2 sequences are MNHEY and SMNVEV (reference sequence). V was shortened by 6 bases and J by 6 bases, with 9 bases between the two germline ends. The CDR3 is 11 amino acids. Here the CDR3 reads CASSQGLEQYF. The CDR3, as DNA: TGTGCCAGCAGCCAGGGCCTCGAGCAGTACTTC.

This chain connects TRBV29-1 to TRBJ2-7, with 11 bases matching TRBD2. V was pared by 4 bases and J by 6 bases, with 5 bases of the junction left unmatched. This CDR3 is built from 13 residues. CDR1 is SQVTM and CDR2 is ANQGSEA in the germline V gene. DNA of the CDR3: TGCAGCGTTGGTACACTAGCGGGAGTCGAGCAGTACTTC. It codes for CSVGTLAGVEQYF.

The rearrangement joins TRBV7-6 to TRBJ2-3, with 9 bases lining up with TRBD1. CDR3 length equals 15 residues. CDR1 is SGHVS and CDR2 is FNYEAQ in the germline V gene. V dropped 5 bases and J dropped 4; count of bases not matched to a gene: 7. The CDR3 DNA sequence: TGTGCCAGCAGCCTGGGACAGGGATTGGCAGATACGCAGTATTTT. It encodes CASSLGQGLADTQYF.

This rearrangement joins TRBV11-2 to TRBJ2-1; D is undetermined. There are 13 residues in the CDR3. V lost 2 bases and J 2 bases, leaving 4 bases between the germline ends. Germline values: CDR1 SGHAT, CDR2 FQNNGV. The CDR3 nucleotides read TGTGCCAGCAGCTTATTCCCCTACAATGAGCAGTTCTTC. Translating it yields CASSLFPYNEQFF. The whole variable domain, filled in from reference TRBV11-2 and TRBJ2-1, reads EAGVAQSPRYKIIEKRQSVAFWCNPISGHATLYWYQQILGQGPKLLIQFQNNGVVDDSQLPKDRFSAERLKGVDSTLKIQPAKLEDSAVYLCASSLFPYNEQFFGPGTRLTVL.

CDR3 sequence reads: CASSFTSSTDTQYF. As DNA, the CDR3 is TGTGCCAGCAGCTTTACTAGCTCAACAGATACGCAGTATTTT. The chain combines TRBV5-5 with TRBJ2-3; D might be TRBD2 (6 bases). There are 14 residues in the CDR3. Trimming took 2 bases from V and 3 from J, leaving 10 bases between them. CDR1 is SGHKS, CDR2 YYEKEE, per germline (reference sequence).

CDR3 loop: CASSERRVGTEAFF. In DNA form, the CDR3 reads TGTGCCAGCAGTGAACGGAGAGTCGGAACTGAAGCTTTCTTT. This rearrangement joins TRBV6-1 to TRBJ1-1, with D unresolved. The CDR3 covers 14 residues. In germline, CDR1 is MNHNS, CDR2 SASEGT. V lost 2 bases and J 5 bases, leaving 12 bases between the germline ends.

The genes are TRBV28 and TRBJ2-3; D is uncertain. CDR3 length equals 16 residues. V gave up 5 bases and J gave up 2 bases, with 17 bases separating them. CDR1 is MDHEN and CDR2 is SYDVKM in the germline V gene. Here the CDR3 DNA reads TGTGCCAGCAGTCCGCCTGGACGGCAAGCCACAGATACGCAGTATTTT. As protein: CASSPPGRQATDTQYF.

The chain links TRBV19 to TRBJ1-2, with a possible D match to TRBD1 (5 bases). Trimming took 9 bases from V and 4 from J, leaving 6 bases between them. Germline values: CDR1 LNHDA, CDR2 SQIVND (reference sequence). The CDR3 contains 10 residues. CDR3 nucleotides: TGTGCCAGCCAGGGCTATGGCTACACCTTC. This sequence encodes CASQGYGYTF. The whole variable domain, remainder taken from reference TRBV19 and TRBJ1-2, is DGGITQSPKYLFRKEGQNVTLSCEQNLNHDAMYWYRQDPGQGLRLIYYSQIVNDFQKGDIAEGYSVSREKKESFPLTVTSAQKNPTAFYLCASQGYGYTFGSGTRLTVV.

CDR3 nucleotide sequence: TGTGCCAGTAGTACGGGGGAGACCCAGTACTTC. It translates to CASSTGETQYF. V is TRBV19 and J is TRBJ2-5, with D tentatively TRBD2 (5 bases). Trimming removed 4 bases from V and 5 bases from J, with 5 bases in between. This CDR3 has 11 residues. Germline CDR1 is LNHDA and CDR2 is SQIVND (reference sequence).

CDR3 residues: CATQDREGGTQYF. The CDR3 DNA sequence: TGCGCCACCCAAGACAGGGAGGGTGGTACGCAGTATTTT. The chain couples TRBV10-1 to TRBJ2-3, with D tentatively TRBD1 or TRBD2 (7 bases each). This CDR3 comprises 13 residues. Trimming took 10 bases from V and 8 from J, leaving 19 bases between them. In germline, CDR1 is WNHNN, CDR2 SYGVQD (reference sequence).

The chain links TRBV7-8 to TRBJ2-1; TRBD2 matches 12 bases. Germline CDR1 and CDR2: SGHVS and FQNEAQ. The CDR3 length is 15 residues. V lost 2 bases to trimming and J lost 5 bases; unmatched junction nucleotides: 1. The CDR3 nucleotides read TGTGCCAGCAGCTTAAGGACTAGCGGGAACAATGAGCAGTTCTTC. Protein product: CASSLRTSGNNEQFF.

The chain carries TRBV21-1 and TRBJ2-5; the table gives TRBD1 as D, unverified against the DNA. TRBV21-1 represents a pseudogene. The CDR3 has 15 residues. The CDR3, as DNA: TGTGCCAGCAGCAAAGGACAGGGGGGCAAGGAGACCCAGTACTTC. Translating it yields CASSKGQGGKETQYF.

J is TRBJ1-3 and V is TRBV5-8; no clear D gene. CDR1 and CDR2 (germline): SGHTS, YDEGEE. There are 15 residues in the CDR3. Between the trimmed V and J ends, which lost 2 bases and 0 bases, there was a span of 9 bases. CDR3 protein: CASSLQKYSGNTIYF. The CDR3 nucleotides are TGTGCCAGCAGCTTACAGAAATACTCTGGAAACACCATATATTTT.

This chain joins TRBV9 and TRBJ1-1, with D possibly matching TRBD1 (6 bases). Germline values: CDR1 SGDLS, CDR2 YYNGEE. The CDR3 consists of 15 residues. Trimming pared 1 base from V and 0 bases from J, leaving 10 bases between. This chain's CDR3 is CASSVQGRLNTEAFF. CDR3 sequence (DNA): TGTGCCAGCAGCGTACAGGGGCGCCTGAACACTGAAGCTTTCTTT.

The genes are TRBV6-1 and TRBJ1-5; D is unclear. This CDR3 has 18 amino acids. V dropped 1 base and J dropped 4 bases, with 20 bases sitting between them. Germline loops: CDR1 MNHNS, CDR2 SASEGT. CDR3 in DNA: TGTGCCAGCAGTGAAGAAGGGTTGGGGATCCTCAGAAATCAGCCCCAGCATTTT. It encodes CASSEEGLGILRNQPQHF.

The chain carries TRBV6-5 and TRBJ2-7; 8 bases match TRBD2. The germline V gene has CDR1 MNHEY and CDR2 SVGAGI. Trimming cost V 3 bases and J 0 bases; bases outside gene matches: 7. The CDR3 loop spans 16 amino acids. The CDR3 protein is CASSYQALAGSYEQYF. The DNA of the CDR3 is TGTGCCAGCAGTTATCAAGCTCTAGCGGGCTCCTACGAGCAGTACTTC.

The chain carries TRBV18 and TRBJ2-3, with 7 bases aligning to TRBD2. Trimming cost V 6 bases and J 11 bases; bases outside gene matches: 5. Germline lookup yields CDR1 KGHSH and CDR2 LQKENI. The CDR3 spans 11 residues. The CDR3 here is CASSTGGLQYF. CDR3 bases: TGTGCCAGCTCGACCGGGGGGTTGCAGTATTTT.

The genes are TRBV28 and TRBJ2-7; a weak D match, TRBD1 (5 bases). Trimming left V 5 bases short and J 0 bases short, with 14 bases between. Germline V CDR1 and CDR2: MDHEN, SYDVKM. The CDR3 spans 15 residues. The CDR3: CASSPRAGNSYEQYF. DNA of the CDR3: TGTGCCAGCAGTCCTAGGGCAGGGAACTCCTACGAGCAGTACTTC.